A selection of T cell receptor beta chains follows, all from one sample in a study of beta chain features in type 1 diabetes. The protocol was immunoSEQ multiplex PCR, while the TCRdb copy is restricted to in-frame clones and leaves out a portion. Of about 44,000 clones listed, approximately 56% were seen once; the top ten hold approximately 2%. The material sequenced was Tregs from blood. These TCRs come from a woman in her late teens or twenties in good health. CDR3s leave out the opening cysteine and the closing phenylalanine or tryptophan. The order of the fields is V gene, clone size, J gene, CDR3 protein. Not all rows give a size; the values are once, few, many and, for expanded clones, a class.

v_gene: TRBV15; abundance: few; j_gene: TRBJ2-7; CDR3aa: ATSRGGGSYEQY
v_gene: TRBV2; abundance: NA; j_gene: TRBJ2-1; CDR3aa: ASMGTGTSGFWGMDEQF
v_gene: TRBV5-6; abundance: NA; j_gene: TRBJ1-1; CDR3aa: ASSPSWRAEAF
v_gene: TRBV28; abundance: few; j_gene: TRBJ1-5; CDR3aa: ASNYLRGRAGGFSGGQPQH
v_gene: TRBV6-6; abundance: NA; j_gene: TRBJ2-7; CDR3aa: ASSPIAYEQY
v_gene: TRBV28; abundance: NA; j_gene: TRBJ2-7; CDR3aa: ASVNPGTGIRY
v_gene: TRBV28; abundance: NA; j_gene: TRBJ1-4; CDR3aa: ASSLGQGREKLF
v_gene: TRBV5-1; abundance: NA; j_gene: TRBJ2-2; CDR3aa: ASSFENRGLITGELF
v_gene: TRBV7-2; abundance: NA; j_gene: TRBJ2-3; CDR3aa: ASSSVTDTQY
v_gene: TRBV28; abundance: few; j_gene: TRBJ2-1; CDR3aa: ATRTSGSYNEQF
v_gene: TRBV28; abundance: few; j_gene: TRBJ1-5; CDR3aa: ASSADRVGQPQH
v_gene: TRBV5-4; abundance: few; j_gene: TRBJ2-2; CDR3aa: ASSPSSGNTGELF
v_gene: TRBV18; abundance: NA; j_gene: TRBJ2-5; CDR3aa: ASSKTGAQETQY
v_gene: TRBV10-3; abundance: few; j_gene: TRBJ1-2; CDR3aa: AILPGGAGGYT
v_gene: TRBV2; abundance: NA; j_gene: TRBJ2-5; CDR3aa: ASSSSSGSGSQETQY
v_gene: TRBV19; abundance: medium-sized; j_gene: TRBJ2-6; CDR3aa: ASSIGRGQSGANVLT
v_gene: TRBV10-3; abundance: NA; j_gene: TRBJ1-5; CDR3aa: AISGQFNSNQPQH
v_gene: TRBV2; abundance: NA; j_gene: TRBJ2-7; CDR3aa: ASSERRTHAYEQY
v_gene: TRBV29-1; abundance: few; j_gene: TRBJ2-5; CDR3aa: SVGQLQETQY
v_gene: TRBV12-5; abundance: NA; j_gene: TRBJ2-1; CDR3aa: ASGLGGTANNEQF
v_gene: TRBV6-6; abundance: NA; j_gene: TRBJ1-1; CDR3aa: ASSYGHPEFEAF
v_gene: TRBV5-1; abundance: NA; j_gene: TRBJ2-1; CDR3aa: ASTPFAGGRAGEQF
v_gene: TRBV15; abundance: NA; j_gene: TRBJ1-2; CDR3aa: ATSRIPGQGDGYT
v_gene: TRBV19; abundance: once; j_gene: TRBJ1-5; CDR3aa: ASSIAGERQPQH
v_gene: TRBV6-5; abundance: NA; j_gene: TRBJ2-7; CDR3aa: ASTRGQFGYEQY
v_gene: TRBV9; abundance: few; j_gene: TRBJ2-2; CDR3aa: ASSVVDTGELF
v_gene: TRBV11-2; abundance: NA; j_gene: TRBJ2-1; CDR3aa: ASSLDGAVYNEQF
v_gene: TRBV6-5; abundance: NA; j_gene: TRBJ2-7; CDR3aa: ASSFTYSYEQY
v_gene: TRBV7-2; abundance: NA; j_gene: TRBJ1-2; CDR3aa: ASSLGRGGQGYGYT
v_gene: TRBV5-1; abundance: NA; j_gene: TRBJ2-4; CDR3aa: ASSLGQGENIQY
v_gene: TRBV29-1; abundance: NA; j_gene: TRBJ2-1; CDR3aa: SVEDWGGGAYNEQF
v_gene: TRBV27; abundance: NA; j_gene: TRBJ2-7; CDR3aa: ASSLGTGGSQGQY
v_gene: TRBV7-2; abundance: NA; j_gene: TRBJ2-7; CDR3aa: ASSSSGLAGVYEQY
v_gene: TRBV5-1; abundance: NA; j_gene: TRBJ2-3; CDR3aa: ASSWRLAGTSSTDTQY
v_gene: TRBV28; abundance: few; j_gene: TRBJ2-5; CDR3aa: ASTSGRAAGETQY
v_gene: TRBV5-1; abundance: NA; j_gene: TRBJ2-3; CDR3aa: ASSLSNGPTDTQY
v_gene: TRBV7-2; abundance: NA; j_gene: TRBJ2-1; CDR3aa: ASSLTAGGYNEQF
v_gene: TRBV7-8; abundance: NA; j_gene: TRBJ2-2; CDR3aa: ASSGRDRGYTGELF
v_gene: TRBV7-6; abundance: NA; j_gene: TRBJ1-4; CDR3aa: ASSSKDIRREKLF
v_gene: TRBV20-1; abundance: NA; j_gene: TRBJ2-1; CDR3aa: SASGTGGEF
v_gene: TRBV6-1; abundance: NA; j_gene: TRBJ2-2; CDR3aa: ASRRDRDTGELF
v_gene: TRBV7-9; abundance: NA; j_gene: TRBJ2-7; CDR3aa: ASSSLAEQY
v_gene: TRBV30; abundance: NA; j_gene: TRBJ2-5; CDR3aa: AWRHRQETQY